This entry lists 2 T cell receptor beta chains sequenced from one sample in a study of shared clonotypes between healthy human individuals. Profiling relied on immunoSEQ multiplex PCR, and the TCRdb table lists in-frame clones only, not all of them. The sample gives about 2.1 million clones, 85% to 95% of which show up once; more than 1.5% is in the top ten. Naive CD8 cells comprised CD45RO-negative, CCR7-positively selected cells, excluding terminally differentiated effector memory CD45RA+ cells. The sequenced sample was naive CD8+ T cells from PBMCs. Receptors originate from a man younger than 35 in good health. Some clones in this sample may be carry-over from other donors' samples.

This sequence joins TRBV18 and TRBJ1-4; no clear D gene. Trimming pared 2 bases from V and 0 bases from J, leaving 10 bases between. The CDR3 is made up of 16 amino acids. In germline, CDR1 is KGHSH, CDR2 LQKENI. The CDR3 protein is CASSPNVVATNEKLFF. The CDR3 nucleotides are TGTGCCAGCTCACCAAACGTTGTTGCAACTAATGAAAAACTGTTTTTT. The whole variable domain, filled in from reference TRBV18 and TRBJ1-4, reads NAGVMQNPRHLVRRRGQEARLRCSPMKGHSHVYWYRQLPEEGLKFMVYLQKENIIDESGMPKERFSAEFPKEGPSILRIQQVVRGDSAAYFCASSPNVVATNEKLFFGSGTQLSVL.

V and J are TRBV5-6 and TRBJ2-7; 8 positions match TRBD1. Germline V gives CDR1 SGHDT, CDR2 YYEEEE. The V gene end was trimmed by 3 bases and the J gene end by 0 bases; junction bases not matched to a gene: 2. This CDR3 is 14 amino acids long. CDR3 protein: CASSSTGVSYEQYF. The DNA for the CDR3 is TGTGCCAGCAGCTCGACAGGGGTCTCCTACGAGCAGTACTTC.